This T cell receptor (beta chain) derives from a study of cytomegalovirus exposure and HLA in healthy donors. Regarding the study as a whole: Confirmation in vitro established that a few CMV-associated chains were specific for CMV antigens. Cytomegalovirus status, reportedly, was diagnosed with high specificity and sensitivity by the classifier. Earlier results showed most TCR beta V segments being productive about 90% or about 30% of the time. Presence/absence comparisons presumed near-even sequencing depth among donors.

60 Vbeta and 13 Jbeta primers were used in PCR. Libraries were prepared by immunoSEQ multiplex PCR; TCRdb keeps only in-frame clonotypes and omits some of them. The sample holds some 150,000 clones, roughly 80% seen once. In regard to this clone: Its antigen remains unidentified.

Trimming removed 3 bases from V and 2 bases from J; junction bases left unmatched: 5. This CDR3 is built from 14 residues. Per germline, CDR1 GTSNPN and CDR2 SVGIG (reference sequence). The rearrangement joins TRBV30 to TRBJ2-3, with 7 bases lining up with TRBD1. The sequenced sample consisted of PBMCs. The sequence came from a woman younger than 45 in good health and CMV-seronegative. The CDR3 loop reads CAWRGGTITDTQYF. CDR3 nucleotides: TGTGCCTGGAGAGGGGGCACAATCACAGATACGCAGTATTTT.